A single sample gave rise to the 30 T cell receptor beta chains below, sequenced in a study of Ad26.COV2.S vaccination and SARS-CoV-2 variants. The treatment is: over 15 received Ad26.COV2.S at low or high dose, single or two shots; several received placebo; per-sample allocation not given. Day 63 after the first injection of vaccine or placebo was the sampling time. This table comes from immunoSEQ multiplex PCR, and its TCRdb copy is limited to in-frame clones, with some not included. The sample has hundreds of thousands of clones, roughly nine tenths seen once. The material sequenced was peripheral blood, taken in a trial of Ad26.COV2.S vaccine versus placebo. The receptors originated from a person aged 18-60 years who received the Ad26.COV2.S COVID-19 vaccine or a placebo.

The V call is TRBV7-3, the J call TRBJ2-1; 7 bases line up with TRBD2. V was clipped by 5 bases and J by 9 bases; unmatched bases: 13. CDR1 and CDR2 from the germline V gene are SGHTA and FQGTGA. The CDR3 totals 15 residues. The CDR3 protein is CASSPRLASLGEQFF. DNA of the CDR3: TGTGCCAGCAGCCCCCGACTAGCTAGTCTGGGTGAGCAGTTCTTC.

The J gene is TRBJ2-7, the V gene TRBV6-2 or TRBV6-3; D is uncertain. The V and J ends lost 2 bases and 2 bases respectively, with 10 bases between them. CDR1 is MNHEY and CDR2 is SVGEGT in the germline V gene. The CDR3 runs to 14 residues. The CDR3 nucleotides read TGTGCCAGCAGTTACCTTGGGCCACCCTACGAGCAGTACGTC. Protein sequence: CASSYLGPPYEQYV.

This chain uses TRBV2 with TRBJ2-2; tentative D call: TRBD1 (6 bases). Germline V gene sequence: CDR1 SNHLY, CDR2 FYNNEI. This CDR3 is built from 15 residues. V shed 3 bases and J shed 3 bases, with 11 bases lying between them. As DNA, the CDR3 is TGTGCCAGCAGTGATCTGGACAGATACACCGGGGAGCTGTTTTTT. It translates to CASSDLDRYTGELFF.

The chain couples TRBV6-5 to TRBJ2-1; the D gene is possibly TRBD1 (5 bases). The CDR3 is made up of 15 amino acids. CDR1 is MNHEY and CDR2 is SVGAGI in the germline V gene. Trimming left V 2 bases short and J 7 bases short, with 15 bases between. The CDR3 here is CASSYRGHLGNEQFF. The CDR3 DNA follows: TGTGCCAGCAGTTACAGGGGTCACCTGGGAAATGAGCAGTTCTTC.

CDR3 protein: CASSLVGSYEQYF. CDR3 in DNA: TGCGCCAGCAGCTTGGTGGGCTCCTACGAGCAGTACTTC. This sequence joins TRBV5-1 and TRBJ2-7; no definite D call. The V end was cut by 0 bases, the J end by 0 bases, with 4 bases between. Germline values: CDR1 SGHRS, CDR2 YFSETQ. The CDR3 is 13 residues long.

The chain combines TRBV20-1 with TRBJ2-1; no reliable D call. Germline CDR1 and CDR2: DFQATT and SNEGSKA (reference sequence). Trimming removed 3 bases at V and 0 bases at J, with 6 bases between. CDR3 length: 13 residues. CDR3 DNA sequence: TGCAGTGCTAGTGCTGTCTCCTACAATGAGCAGTTCTTC. As protein: CSASAVSYNEQFF.

The V and J genes are TRBV12-3 or TRBV12-4 and TRBJ2-1; D gene ambiguous. CDR3 size: 13 residues. V shed 6 bases and J shed 6 bases, with 12 bases lying between them. The CDR3, as DNA: TGTGCCAGCAGCCCTACCACGCTCAATGAGCAGTTCTTC. Translating gives CASSPTTLNEQFF.

The genes are TRBV9 and TRBJ2-3; no firm D call. This CDR3 has 13 residues. In germline, CDR1 is SGDLS, CDR2 YYNGEE. V was pared by 3 bases and J by 0 bases, with 5 bases between. CDR3 sequence: CASSGSSTDTQYF. The DNA for the CDR3 is TGTGCCAGCAGCGGCAGTAGCACAGATACGCAGTATTTT.

The chain has TRBV6-2 or TRBV6-3 and TRBJ1-5; D is unresolved. The germline V gene encodes CDR1 MNHEY and CDR2 SVGEGT. The CDR3 totals 12 residues. Trimming left V 0 bases short and J 6 bases short, with 3 bases between. This chain's CDR3 is CASSYSGQPQHF. The CDR3 nucleotides read TGTGCCAGCAGTTACTCGGGTCAGCCCCAGCATTTT.

The rearrangement joins TRBV13 to TRBJ2-4; a possible D gene is TRBD1 (6 bases). CDR1 and CDR2 (germline): PRHDT, FYEKMQ (reference sequence). The CDR3 totals 14 residues. V was cut by 3 bases and J by 6 bases, with 12 bases left in between. The CDR3 region is CASSFGQFGNIQYF. The CDR3 nucleotides read TGTGCCAGCAGCTTCGGACAGTTCGGAAACATTCAGTACTTC.

This clone was recorded once. The chain is built from TRBV7-9 and TRBJ2-2, with TRBD1 as a possible D gene (6 bases). Between the trimmed V and J ends, which lost 3 bases and 2 bases, there was a span of 10 bases. Germline CDR1 SEHNR, CDR2 FQNEAQ (reference sequence). The CDR3 is 15 residues long. For the CDR3, the DNA is TGTGCCAGCAGCTTCAAACAGGGAAACACCGGGGAGCTGTTTTTT. It codes for CASSFKQGNTGELFF.

This clone was counted only a few times. V gene TRBV30 combines with J gene TRBJ1-3; TRBD1 is a possible D gene (6 bases). The CDR3 totals 13 residues. Looked up from germline, CDR1 is GTSNPN and CDR2 is SVGIG (reference sequence). Deletions cut 0 bases from V and 5 bases from J, with 8 bases between. CDR3 DNA: TGTGCCTGGAGTGTAACAGGGAGAAACACCATATATTTT. Protein sequence: CAWSVTGRNTIYF.

The CDR3 DNA follows: TGTGCCAGCAGTTCCCTAACACAGGGTTGGAACACTGAAGCTTTCTTT. Protein product: CASSSLTQGWNTEAFF. The V call is TRBV27, the J call TRBJ1-1; perhaps TRBD1 as D (6 bases). Germline CDR1 MNHEY, CDR2 SMNVEV (reference sequence). The V gene lost 4 bases and the J gene lost 1 base, with 16 bases spanning the gap. The CDR3 covers 16 residues.

The chain employs TRBV2 and TRBJ1-1; D possibly corresponds to TRBD1 (5 bases). The V gene's germline CDR1 is SNHLY and CDR2 FYNNEI. This CDR3 spans 10 amino acids. Trimming cost V 5 bases and J 10 bases, with 8 bases left between them. The CDR3 DNA is TGTGCCAGCAGTCGGGACCGAGCTTTCTTT. Amino acid sequence: CASSRDRAFF.

The chain couples TRBV12-5 to TRBJ1-1; maybe TRBD1 (5 bases). Germline V gene data show CDR1 as LGHNT and CDR2 as FRNRAP. Trimming removed 10 bases at V and 1 base at J, with 13 bases between. The CDR3 is 13 amino acids. CDR3 sequence reads: CATGISQNTEAFF. The CDR3, as DNA: TGTGCTACAGGGATTTCGCAGAACACTGAAGCTTTCTTT.

The chain couples TRBV27 to TRBJ2-3, with a weak D call TRBD2 (6 bases). Germline-derived CDR1 and CDR2 are MNHEY and SMNVEV (reference sequence). Trimming took off 1 base at V and 10 bases at J, with 15 bases between the two ends. The CDR3 contains 14 residues. The CDR3 loop is CASSLLGERRAQYF. The CDR3 DNA reads TGTGCCAGCAGTTTATTGGGGGAAAGGAGGGCGCAGTATTTT.

The chain uses TRBV11-1 and TRBJ1-1; D remains ambiguous. The CDR3 length is 12 residues. The ends were cut back, 5 bases at V and 10 bases at J, with 14 bases in the middle. CDR1 and CDR2 (germline): SGHAT, FQDESV (reference sequence). The CDR3 coding sequence is TGTGCCAGCAGCCCCGGGTCCACCAGAGCTTTCTTT. The encoded protein is CASSPGSTRAFF.

The chain combines TRBV6-5 with TRBJ1-5, with 7 bases identical to TRBD1. CDR1 MNHEY and CDR2 SVGAGI come from the germline V gene. The CDR3 has 14 amino acids. V lost 6 bases to trimming and J lost 9 bases; unmatched junction nucleotides: 11. The CDR3 loop reads CASSDTGARGPQHF. CDR3 DNA sequence: TGTGCCAGCAGCGACACAGGGGCCCGAGGGCCCCAGCATTTT.

This clone was detected once. This chain connects TRBV3-1 (or the pseudogene TRBV3-2) to TRBJ1-2; 9 bases are a match to TRBD1. The CDR3 has 13 residues. The V and J ends lost 3 bases and 7 bases, in that order; junction bases with no gene match: 3. The V gene's germline CDR1 is LGHDT and CDR2 YNNKEL (reference sequence). CDR3 sequence: CASSQTGGSGYTF. The CDR3 DNA reads TGTGCCAGCAGCCAGACAGGGGGAAGTGGCTACACCTTC.

V usage is TRBV28 and J usage is TRBJ2-3; D remains ambiguous. CDR1 is MDHEN and CDR2 is SYDVKM in the germline V gene. CDR3 size: 15 residues. The ends were cut back, 4 bases at V and 3 bases at J, with 14 bases in the middle. CDR3 protein: CASSSEGEWTDTQYF. Here the CDR3 DNA reads TGTGCCAGCAGTTCCGAAGGCGAGTGGACAGATACGCAGTATTTT.

The chain combines TRBV7-9 with TRBJ2-1, with D hard to call. V was pared by 4 bases and J by 10 bases, with 11 bases between. The CDR3 runs to 12 residues. The germline V gene has CDR1 SEHNR and CDR2 FQNEAQ (reference sequence). The CDR3 loop is CASSWAEVEQFF. DNA for the CDR3: TGTGCCAGCAGCTGGGCAGAAGTGGAGCAGTTCTTC.

The V and J genes are TRBV20-1 and TRBJ2-3; D gene ambiguous. The V gene lost 6 bases and the J gene lost 6 bases, with 10 bases spanning the gap. The CDR3 has 11 residues. Germline assignment: CDR1 DFQATT and CDR2 SNEGSKA (reference sequence). The chain's CDR3 is CSADVRDTQYF. As DNA, the CDR3 is TGCAGTGCGGATGTTCGCGATACGCAGTATTTT.

This clone has just one count. CDR3 sequence reads: CASSTVVAGREQYF. As DNA, the CDR3 is TGTGCCAGCAGCACGGTGGTGGCAGGGCGGGAGCAGTACTTC. The chain couples TRBV11-2 to TRBJ2-7; D possibly corresponds to TRBD1 (5 bases). This CDR3 is 14 amino acids long. The germline gives CDR1 SGHAT, CDR2 FQNNGV. Trimming stripped 5 bases from V and 7 bases from J, with 18 bases between.

The table lists this clone with a few counts. The J gene is TRBJ2-3, the V gene TRBV5-1; D possibly corresponds to TRBD2 (5 bases). Germline V gene sequence: CDR1 SGHRS, CDR2 YFSETQ. Trimming shortened V by 10 bases and J by 2 bases, and 23 bases separated the two germline ends. The CDR3 sequence is 16 residues long. This CDR3 is CAGSCPPDLHTDTQYF. In DNA, the CDR3 is TGCGCCGGCTCGTGCCCCCCGGACTTGCACACAGATACGCAGTATTTT. The variable domain in full, completed from reference TRBV5-1 and TRBJ2-3, reads KAGVTQTPRYLIKTRGQQVTLSCSPISGHRSVSWYQQTPGQGLQFLFEYFSETQRNKGNFPGRFSGRQFSNSRSEMNVSTLELGDSALYLCAGSCPPDLHTDTQYFGPGTRLTVL.

This chain uses TRBV5-8 with TRBJ2-2; 11 bases fit TRBD1. With 4 bases clipped from V and 5 bases from J, the junction kept 7 bases outside the gene matches. The CDR3 contains 16 residues. Germline-derived CDR1 and CDR2 are SGHTS and YDEGEE. The CDR3: CASSPLGQGATGELFF. CDR3 nucleotide sequence: TGTGCCAGCAGCCCTCTCGGACAGGGGGCTACCGGGGAGCTGTTTTTT.

This chain connects TRBV5-1 to TRBJ2-7; no clear D gene. The V end was cut by 1 base, the J end by 2 bases, with 7 bases between. The germline CDR1 and CDR2 sequences are SGHRS and YFSETQ. The CDR3 is made up of 13 amino acids. CDR3 region: CASSLLDPYEQYF. DNA of the CDR3: TGCGCCAGCAGCTTGTTGGATCCCTACGAGCAGTACTTC.

The genes are TRBV6-5 and TRBJ1-5; D remains unclear. Per the germline V gene, CDR1 is MNHEY and CDR2 is SVGAGI. Trimming took off 10 bases at V and 0 bases at J, with 16 bases between the two ends. The CDR3 totals 15 residues. The chain's CDR3 is CAKNRPYHSNQPQHF. CDR3 nucleotides: TGTGCCAAAAACAGACCCTATCATAGCAATCAGCCCCAGCATTTT.

This CDR3 reads CASSPQAGYGYTF. CDR3 DNA sequence: TGTGCCAGCAGCCCCCAGGCTGGATATGGCTACACCTTC. The V and J genes are TRBV5-4 and TRBJ1-2, with D hard to call. The germline CDR1 and CDR2 sequences are SGHNT and YYREEE (reference sequence). V lost 4 bases, J lost 5 bases, and 12 bases lay in between. The CDR3 has 13 residues. Combining the CDR3 with reference TRBV5-4 and TRBJ1-2 gives the whole variable domain ETGVTQSPTHLIKTRGQQVTLRCSSQSGHNTVSWYQQALGQGPQFIFQYYREEENGRGNFPPRFSGLQFPNYSSELNVNALELDDSALYLCASSPQAGYGYTFGSGTRLTVV.

This chain links TRBV5-1 with TRBJ2-5; D is unclear. This CDR3 contains 13 residues. V gave up 1 base and J gave up 4 bases, with 8 bases separating them. CDR1 and CDR2 (germline): SGHRS, YFSETQ. The CDR3 is CASSLSRRETQYF. Written as DNA, the CDR3 is TGCGCCAGCAGCTTGTCACGACGAGAGACCCAGTACTTC.

The CDR3, as DNA: TGTGCCTGGGCGGGACAGTATAATTCACCCCTCCACTTT. Its protein product is CAWAGQYNSPLHF. This rearrangement joins TRBV30 to TRBJ1-6; 7 bases agree with TRBD1. J gave up 4 bases and V 5 bases, and 2 bases lay outside the gene matches. Per germline, CDR1 GTSNPN and CDR2 SVGIG (reference sequence). The CDR3 extends over 13 amino acids.